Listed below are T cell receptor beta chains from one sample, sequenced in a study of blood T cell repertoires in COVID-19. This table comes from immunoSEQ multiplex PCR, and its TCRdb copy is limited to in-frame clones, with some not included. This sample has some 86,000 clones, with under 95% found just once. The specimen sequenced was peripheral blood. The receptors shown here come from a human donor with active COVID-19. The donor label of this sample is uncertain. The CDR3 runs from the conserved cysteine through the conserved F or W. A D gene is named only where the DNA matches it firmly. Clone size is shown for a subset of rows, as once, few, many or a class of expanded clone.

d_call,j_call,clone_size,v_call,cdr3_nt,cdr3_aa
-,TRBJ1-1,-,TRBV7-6,TGTGCCAGCAGCCCAAGAAGGGAGGGGGACACTGAAGCTTTCTTT,CASSPRREGDTEAFF
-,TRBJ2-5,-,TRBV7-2,TGTGCCAGCAGCCCTAAATCGGAGACCCAGTACTTC,CASSPKSETQYF
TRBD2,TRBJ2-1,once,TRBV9,TGTGCCAGCAGCGTAGCGGGGGGACCTTACAATGAGCAGTTCTTC,CASSVAGGPYNEQFF
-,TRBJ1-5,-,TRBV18,TGTGCCAGCTCACCACCGGGCGGGGAGGGGTCCGGCCAGCATTTT,CASSPPGGEGSGQHF
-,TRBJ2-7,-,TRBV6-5,TGTGCCAGCAGTTACTCTGCGCCACCTGTCGAGCAGTACTTC,CASSYSAPPVEQYF
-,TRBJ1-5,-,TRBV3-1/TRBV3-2,TGTGCCAGCAGCCAAGGGCGGGCCGGGGGGCCCCAGCATTTT,CASSQGRAGGPQHF
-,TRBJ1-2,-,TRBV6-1,TGTGCCAGCAGTGAACCTATAACGGGACTTTATGGCTACACCTTC,CASSEPITGLYGYTF
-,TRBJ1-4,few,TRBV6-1,TGTGCCAGCAGTGATGGTACAGGGACGGAAAAACTGTTTTTT,CASSDGTGTEKLFF
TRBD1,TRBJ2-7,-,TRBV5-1,TGCGCCAGCAGCTCCCCACGACAGGGCTACGAGCAGTACTTC,CASSSPRQGYEQYF
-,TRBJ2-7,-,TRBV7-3,TGTGCCCTTAAGGGGGAGCAGTACTTC,CALKGEQYF
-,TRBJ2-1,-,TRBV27,TGTGCCAGCAGTTTGGGCGAGGGTCCGGGTGAGCAGTTCTTC,CASSLGEGPGEQFF
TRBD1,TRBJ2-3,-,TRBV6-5,TGTGCCAGCACCGGGACAGGGGGTTTTAATACGCAGTATTTT,CASTGTGGFNTQYF
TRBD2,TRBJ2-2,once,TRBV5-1,TGCGCCAGCAGCCGTACCACCCTAGCGGGGGGGGCCGGGGAGCTGTTTTTT,CASSRTTLAGGAGELFF
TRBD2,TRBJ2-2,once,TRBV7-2,TGTGCCAGCAGCTTAGCACGGTCGCGGGGGATCACCGGGGAGCTGTTTTTT,CASSLARSRGITGELFF
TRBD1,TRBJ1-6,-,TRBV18,TGTGCCAGCTCACCAACAGGGGGGAGCTCCTATAATTCACCCCTCCACTTT,CASSPTGGSSYNSPLHF
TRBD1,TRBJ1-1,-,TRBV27,TGTGCCAGCAAGTCAGGGACAGGGGAGAATGAAGCTTTCTTT,CASKSGTGENEAFF
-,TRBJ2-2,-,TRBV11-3,TGTGCCAGCAGCTCATCAGCCGGGGAGCTGTTTTTT,CASSSSAGELFF
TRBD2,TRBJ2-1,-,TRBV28,TGTGCCAGCAATCTTAGCGGGGGATCCTACAATGAGCAGTTCTTC,CASNLSGGSYNEQFF
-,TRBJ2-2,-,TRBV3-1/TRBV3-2,TGTGCCAGCAGCCAAGACGGGAACACCGGGGAGCTGTTTTTT,CASSQDGNTGELFF
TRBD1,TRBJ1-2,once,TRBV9,TGTGCCAGCAGCGTTTCTTGGGACAGTAACTATGGCTACACCTTC,CASSVSWDSNYGYTF
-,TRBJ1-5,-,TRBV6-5,TGTGCCAGCAGTTATTCGCGGATAAGTCAGCCCCAGCATTTT,CASSYSRISQPQHF
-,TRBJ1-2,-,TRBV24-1,TGTGCCACCAGTGATCCCTCAGGGGTAGGAGGCTACACCTTC,CATSDPSGVGGYTF
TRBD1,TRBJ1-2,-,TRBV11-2,TGTGCCAGCAGCTTAGCGGACAGGGATGACTATGGCTACACCTTC,CASSLADRDDYGYTF
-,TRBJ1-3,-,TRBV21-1,TGTGCCAGCAGCAGCTATTCGGGGAAGGTCCCTGGAAACACCATATATTTT,CASSSYSGKVPGNTIYF
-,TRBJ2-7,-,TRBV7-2,TGTGCCAGCAGCCAAGCCCACGAGCAGTACTTC,CASSQAHEQYF
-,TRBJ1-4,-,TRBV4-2,TGTGCCAGCTCCTGGGACTCCCTTACTTCAAATGAAAAACTGTTTTTT,CASSWDSLTSNEKLFF
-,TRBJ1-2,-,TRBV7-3,TGTGCCAGCAGCTTATTTCCGACAGGAACGGGGGGTGGCTACACCTTC,CASSLFPTGTGGGYTF
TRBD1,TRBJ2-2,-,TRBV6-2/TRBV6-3,TGTGCCAGCAGTTCACAGGGGGCAGGCGCGGGGGAGCTGTTTTTT,CASSSQGAGAGELFF
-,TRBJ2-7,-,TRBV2,TGTGCCACCGGGCCCAGGGCGTACGAGCAGTACTTC,CATGPRAYEQYF
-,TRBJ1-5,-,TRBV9,TGTGCCAGCAGCGTCTCGGGAAATCAGCCCCAGCATTTT,CASSVSGNQPQHF
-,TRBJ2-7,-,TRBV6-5,TGTGCCACCGCCGGGGTACTCTACGAGCAGTACTTC,CATAGVLYEQYF
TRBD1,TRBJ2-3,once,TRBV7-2,TGTGCCAGCAGCTTAACAGGGGCGGTTATAACAGATACGCAGTATTTT,CASSLTGAVITDTQYF
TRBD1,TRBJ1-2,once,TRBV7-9,TGTGCCAGCAGCTCCCCTCTACCGGGACAGAATAACTATGGCTACACCTTC,CASSSPLPGQNNYGYTF
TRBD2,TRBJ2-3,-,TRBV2,TGTGCCAGCAGTGAAGCGCCGGGGGGGCCCACAGATACGCAGTATTTT,CASSEAPGGPTDTQYF
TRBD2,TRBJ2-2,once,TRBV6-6,TGTGCACGGCGGGAGCAACTAACCGGGGAGCTGTTTTTT,CARREQLTGELFF
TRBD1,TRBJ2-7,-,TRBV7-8,TGTGCCAGCAGCTCCCGGGACAGGGCAGGGGAGCAGTACTTC,CASSSRDRAGEQYF
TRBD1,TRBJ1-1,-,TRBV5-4,TGTGCCAGCAGCTCTGACAGGGAAAGCACTGAAGCTTTCTTT,CASSSDRESTEAFF
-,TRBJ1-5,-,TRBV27,TGTGCCAGCACCTCAAGGGGTACCGGGAATCAGCCCCAGCATTTT,CASTSRGTGNQPQHF
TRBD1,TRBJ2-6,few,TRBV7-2,TGTGCCAGCAGCTTAGGTCGGACAGGGGGGCTCTCTGGGGCCAACGTCCTGACTTTC,CASSLGRTGGLSGANVLTF
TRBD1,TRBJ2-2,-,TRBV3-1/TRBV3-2,TGTGCCAGCAGCCAAGGCCGGGGACAGGGAGGGAACACCGGGGAGCTGTTTTTT,CASSQGRGQGGNTGELFF
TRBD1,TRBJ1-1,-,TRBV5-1,TGCGCCAGCAGCGGGGGGACAGGGGGCTTCATGAACACTGAAGCTTTCTTT,CASSGGTGGFMNTEAFF
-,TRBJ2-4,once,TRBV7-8,TGTGCCAGCAGCGTCACCGGGATGGACATTCAGTACTTC,CASSVTGMDIQYF
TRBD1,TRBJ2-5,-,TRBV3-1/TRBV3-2,TGTGCCAGCAGCCAGACAGGGGGGAAAGAGACCCAGTACTTC,CASSQTGGKETQYF
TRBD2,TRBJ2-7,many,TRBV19,TGTGCCAGACCATCCAGGGTAGCGGGGGGCTTCTCCTACGAGCAGTACTTC,CARPSRVAGGFSYEQYF
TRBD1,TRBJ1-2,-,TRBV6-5,TGTGCCAGCACCGGGGGACAGAACTATGGCTACACCTTC,CASTGGQNYGYTF
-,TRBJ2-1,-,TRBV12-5,TGTGCTAGTGGTTTGGTGCAGGGGCTAAACAATGAGCAGTTCTTC,CASGLVQGLNNEQFF
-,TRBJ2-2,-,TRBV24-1,TGTGCCACCAGTGATCAGAGGGCAGGAGAGAGAAACACCGGGGAGCTGTTTTTT,CATSDQRAGERNTGELFF
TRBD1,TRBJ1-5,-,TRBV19,TGTGCCAGTAGCCCCGGAACAGGGGGCTTGGGGGGCAATCAGCCCCAGCATTTT,CASSPGTGGLGGNQPQHF
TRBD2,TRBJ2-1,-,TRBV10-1,TGCGCCAGCAGTGAGTCACTAGCGGGGGGGTTGAGTGAGCAGTTCTTC,CASSESLAGGLSEQFF
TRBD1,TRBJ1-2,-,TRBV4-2,TGTGCCAGCAGCCAGGACAGGGGAGGTAACTATGGCTACACCTTC,CASSQDRGGNYGYTF
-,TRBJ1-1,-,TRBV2,TGTGCCAGCAGTGAACTTAACAGTCCGAACACTGAAGCTTTCTTT,CASSELNSPNTEAFF
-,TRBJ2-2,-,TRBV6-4,TGTGCCAGCAGTGATGGGGGCAGCGACGCGAACACCGGGGAGCTGTTTTTT,CASSDGGSDANTGELFF
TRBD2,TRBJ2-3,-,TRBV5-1,TGCGCCAGCAGCTCGTCCCTAGCGGGGGGCACAGATACGCAGTATTTT,CASSSSLAGGTDTQYF
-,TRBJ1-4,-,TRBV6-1,TGTGCCAGCAGTGAAGGGAAGGGAGTTTCAACTAATGAAAAACTGTTTTTT,CASSEGKGVSTNEKLFF